Here is one T cell receptor beta chain with its context. The antigen is unknown. The CDR3 totals 14 residues. Germline CDR1 and CDR2: MGHRA and YSYEKL. V was clipped by 1 base and J by 2 bases, with 8 bases between them. These data are taken from a study of beta chain features in type 1 diabetes. Study observations and caveats: Across all four CD4+ subsets, people with type 1 diabetes showed modestly shorter TCRB CDR3s.

TCRB transcripts that were expressed got sequenced, as all of the isolated RNA had been reverse transcribed. TCRdb keeps only in-frame clones here, not all; method: immunoSEQ multiplex PCR. This repertoire shows 120,000 to 150,000 clones, about an eighth found once; its top ten account for 1.3%. Blood was drawn once from each donor into heparinised tubes. The draws averaged about 0.12 L. Sorted CD4+ subsets: naive, central memory, regulatory, stem cell-like memory (CD45RO/CCR7/CD25/CD127/CD95/CD27 panel). The chain employs TRBV4-1 and TRBJ1-2; the D is unclear. The TCR comes from a young man with type 1 diabetes. Material for sequencing was central memory CD4+ T cells from blood. The CDR3 DNA reads as TGCGCCAGCAGCCAAGGGTCGGGCAACTATGGCTACACCTTC. It encodes CASSQGSGNYGYTF.